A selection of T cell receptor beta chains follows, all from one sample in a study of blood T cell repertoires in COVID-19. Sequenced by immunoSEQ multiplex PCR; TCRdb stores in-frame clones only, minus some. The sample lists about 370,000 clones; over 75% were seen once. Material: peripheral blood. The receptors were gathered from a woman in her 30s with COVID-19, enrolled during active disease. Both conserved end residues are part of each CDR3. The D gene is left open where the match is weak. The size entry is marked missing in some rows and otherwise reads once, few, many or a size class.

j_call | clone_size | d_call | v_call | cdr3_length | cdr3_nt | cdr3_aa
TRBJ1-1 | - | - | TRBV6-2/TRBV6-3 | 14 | TGTGCCAGCAGTTATGTTCTGGCGAACACTGAAGCTTTCTTT | CASSYVLANTEAFF
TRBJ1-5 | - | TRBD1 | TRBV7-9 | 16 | TGTGCCAGCAGCAGGGGCAGGGGGGCCTCCAATCAGCCCCAGCATTTT | CASSRGRGASNQPQHF
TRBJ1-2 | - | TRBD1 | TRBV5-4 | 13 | TGTGCCAGCAGCTCGACAGGGATGTATGGCTACACCTTC | CASSSTGMYGYTF
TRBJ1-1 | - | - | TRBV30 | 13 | TGTGCCTGGAGTCAGGTCTGGGAAGGGGCAGCTTTCTTT | CAWSQVWEGAAFF
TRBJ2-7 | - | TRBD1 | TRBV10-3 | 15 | TGTGCCATCAGGAAGGGTGGAGGACAGGCGGAAGAGCAGTACTTC | CAIRKGGGQAEEQYF
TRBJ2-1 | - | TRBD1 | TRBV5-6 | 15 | TGTGCCAGCAGCTTGGGGGGGACAGGGATCCATGAGCAGTTCTTC | CASSLGGTGIHEQFF
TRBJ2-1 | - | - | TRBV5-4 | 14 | TGTGCCAGCAGCTTGGAACAGTCCTCAGGTGAGCAGTTCTTC | CASSLEQSSGEQFF
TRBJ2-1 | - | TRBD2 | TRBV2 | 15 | TGTGCCAGCACCCCACAGGGACTAGCGGGGAATGAGCAGTTCTTC | CASTPQGLAGNEQFF
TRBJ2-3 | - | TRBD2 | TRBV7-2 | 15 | TGTGCCAGCAGCCGCACTAGCGGAACTGAGGTAACGCAGTATTTT | CASSRTSGTEVTQYF
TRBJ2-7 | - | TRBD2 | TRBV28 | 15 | TGTGCCAGCAGTTCACTAGCGGGAGGGCCACACGAGCAGTACTTC | CASSSLAGGPHEQYF
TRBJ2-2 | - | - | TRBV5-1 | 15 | TGCGCCAGCAGTGTCGGTACCTTGAACACCGGGGAGCTGTTTTTT | CASSVGTLNTGELFF
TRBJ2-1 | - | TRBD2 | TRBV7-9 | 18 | TGTGCCAGCAGCTTAGCGGGGCTAGCGGGATCCGCTAGGGGTGAGCAGTTCTTC | CASSLAGLAGSARGEQFF
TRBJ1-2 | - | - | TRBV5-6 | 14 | TGTGCCAGCAGCTTGGGGCGCAGGGAAGTTGGCTACACCTTC | CASSLGRREVGYTF
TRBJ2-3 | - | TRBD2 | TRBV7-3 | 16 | TGTGCCAGCAGTCCCACTAGCGGGAGGGCCCGGGATACGCAGTATTTT | CASSPTSGRARDTQYF
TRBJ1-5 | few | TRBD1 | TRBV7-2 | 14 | TGTGCCAGCAGTCCACAGGGGAGCAATCAGCCCCAGCATTTT | CASSPQGSNQPQHF
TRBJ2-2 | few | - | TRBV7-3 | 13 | TGTGCCAGCAGCCTCCAGACTACCGGGGAGCTGTTTTTT | CASSLQTTGELFF
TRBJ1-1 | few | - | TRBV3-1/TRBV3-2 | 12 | TGTGCCAGCAGCCAAGCAGGCACTGAAGCTTTCTTT | CASSQAGTEAFF
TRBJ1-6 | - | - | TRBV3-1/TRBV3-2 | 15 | TGTGCCAGCAGTAGATTGAGCTCCTATAATTCACCCCTCCACTTT | CASSRLSSYNSPLHF
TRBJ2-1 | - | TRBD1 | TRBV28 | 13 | TGTGCCGGACAGGGGCGTTCCTACAATGAGCAGTTCTTC | CAGQGRSYNEQFF
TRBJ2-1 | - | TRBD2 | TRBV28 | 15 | TGTGCCAGCACTGGGACTAGCGGGCCCTACAATGAGCAGTTCTTC | CASTGTSGPYNEQFF
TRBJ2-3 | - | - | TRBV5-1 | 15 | TGCGCCAGCAGCTTGTACGGGAGTTCCGAAGATACGCAGTATTTT | CASSLYGSSEDTQYF
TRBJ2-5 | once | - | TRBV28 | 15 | TGTGCCAGCAGTTTATGGGCGGGAAGGGGAGAGACCCAGTACTTC | CASSLWAGRGETQYF
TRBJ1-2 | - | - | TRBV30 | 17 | TGTGCCTGGAGTGCACCCGTCCTCGGGGGACCGGTCTATGGCTACACCTTC | CAWSAPVLGGPVYGYTF
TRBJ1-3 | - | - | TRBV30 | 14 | TGTGCCTGGGTGACTAACAGGGCTGGAAACACCATATATTTT | CAWVTNRAGNTIYF
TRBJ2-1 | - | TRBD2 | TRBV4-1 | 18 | TGCGCCAGCAGCCGCCGTCCTCTCCGGACTAGCGGGGTCAATGAGCAGTTCTTC | CASSRRPLRTSGVNEQFF
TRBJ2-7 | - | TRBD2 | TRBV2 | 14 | TGTGCCAGCAGTGATACCCTCGGCGGGAGGAAAAAGTACTTC | CASSDTLGGRKKYF
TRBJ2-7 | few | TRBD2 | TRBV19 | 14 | TGTGCCAGTAGGAGACTAGCGGGAGCCTACGAGCAGTACTTC | CASRRLAGAYEQYF
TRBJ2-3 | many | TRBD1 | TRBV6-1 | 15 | TGTGCCAGCAGTGATGGGGTAGGGGGCCCAGATACGCAGTATTTT | CASSDGVGGPDTQYF
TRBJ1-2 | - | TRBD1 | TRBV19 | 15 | TGTGCCAGTAGTATAGGCGGGACAGGGTCGGATGGCTACACCTTC | CASSIGGTGSDGYTF
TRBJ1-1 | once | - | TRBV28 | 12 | TGTGCCAGCAGTCCGGGGGGGATCGAAGCTTTCTTT | CASSPGGIEAFF
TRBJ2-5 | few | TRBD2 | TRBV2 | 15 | TGTGCCAGCAGCTACGGACTAGCGGGAAAAGAGACCCAGTACTTC | CASSYGLAGKETQYF
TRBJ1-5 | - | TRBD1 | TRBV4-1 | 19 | TGCGCCAGCAGCCAACTGCCGTTCATCCGACAGGGGAGCAATCAGCCCCAGCATTTT | CASSQLPFIRQGSNQPQHF
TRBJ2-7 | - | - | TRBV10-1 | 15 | TGCGCCGGGCTGGCGGGAACTTTTCGTCCGTACGAGCAGTACTTC | CAGLAGTFRPYEQYF
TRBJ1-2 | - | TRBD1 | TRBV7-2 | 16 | TGTGCCAGCAGCTTAGCGACAGGGGGAAACCACTATGGCTACACCTTC | CASSLATGGNHYGYTF
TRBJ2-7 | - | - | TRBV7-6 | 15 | TGTGCCAGCAGCTTGGGGGGACAGCGTCCCCACGAGCAGTACTTC | CASSLGGQRPHEQYF
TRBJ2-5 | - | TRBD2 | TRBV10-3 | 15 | TGTGCCATCAGTGGCAGTCTAGCGGGGAAGGGGACCCAGTACTTC | CAISGSLAGKGTQYF
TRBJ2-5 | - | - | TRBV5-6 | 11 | TGTGCCAGCAGCTTACGGGAGAACCAGTACTTC | CASSLRENQYF
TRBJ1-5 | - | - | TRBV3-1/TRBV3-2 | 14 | TGTGCCAGCAGCCAAAGGACAGATAATCAGCCCCAGCATTTT | CASSQRTDNQPQHF
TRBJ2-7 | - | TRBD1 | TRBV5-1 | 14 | TGCGCCAGCAGCAGAGGACAGGGAGCGTACGAGCAGTACTTC | CASSRGQGAYEQYF
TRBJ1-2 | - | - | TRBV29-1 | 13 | TGCAGCGTTTCCCTCCAGGGTAACTATGGCTACACCTTC | CSVSLQGNYGYTF
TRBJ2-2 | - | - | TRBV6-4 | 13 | TGTGCCAGCAGAGACGCCGGGGCCGGGGAGCTGTTTTTT | CASRDAGAGELFF